Below are 15 T cell receptor beta chains sequenced from a single sample in a study of CD8+CD57+ T cells in acquired aplastic anemia. Genomic DNA templated the TCR beta VDJ and CDR3 profiling. TCRdb re-called the reads through MiXCR, storing one row per CDR3 protein. There are 180,000 or so distinct CDR3 sequences in the sample; roughly 50% occur only once, and roughly 1.8% lies in the top ten. Before being chosen for sequencing, patients had shown CD8+CD57+ cell expansion by flow cytometry. Specimen: sorted CD4+, CD8+, or CD8+CD57+ T cells (not recorded which) from PBMCs. The receptor set was obtained from a human donor with aplastic anemia.

The V call is TRBV7-3, the J call TRBJ1-4, with D hard to call. Trimming took off 5 bases at V and 0 bases at J, with 7 bases between the two ends. Germline CDR1 is SGHTA and CDR2 is FQGTGA. CDR3 length: 14 residues. The CDR3 here is CASSLRATNEKLFF. The CDR3 DNA sequence: TGTGCCAGCAGCCTTCGAGCAACTAATGAAAAACTGTTTTTT.

The gene calls are TRBV20-1 and TRBJ2-7; either TRBD1 or TRBD2 may supply D (6 bases each). The V gene lost 7 bases and the J gene lost 0 bases, with 16 bases spanning the gap. Germline lookup yields CDR1 DFQATT and CDR2 SNEGSKA (reference sequence). The CDR3 extends over 14 amino acids. The CDR3 bases are TGCAGTGGATTCGGGGGCGCAAGCTCCTACGAGCAGTACTTC. It codes for CSGFGGASSYEQYF.

The CDR3 loop is CSPKVASGGSYETQYF. The CDR3 nucleotides are TGCAGTCCTAAAGTAGCTAGCGGGGGAAGCTACGAGACCCAGTACTTC. The chain employs TRBV20-1 and TRBJ2-5; 10 positions agree with TRBD2. After removal of 8 bases from V and 5 bases from J, the junction contained 17 bases not matched to a gene. The CDR3 totals 16 residues. CDR1 is DFQATT and CDR2 is SNEGSKA in the germline V gene (reference sequence).

This chain links TRBV10-2 with TRBJ2-3; D is perhaps TRBD1 or TRBD2 (5 bases each). The CDR3 is made up of 16 amino acids. Deletions cut 6 bases from V and 6 bases from J, with 22 bases between. Germline assignment: CDR1 WSHSY and CDR2 SAAADI. In nucleotides, the CDR3 is TGCGCCAGCAGGGGACGACGGGCGGCCGGGGTGGATACGCAGTATTTT. Protein product: CASRGRRAAGVDTQYF.

This clonotype was counted many times. The chain combines TRBV19 with TRBJ1-6, with D possibly TRBD1 on 6 matching bases. The CDR3 extends over 15 amino acids. CDR1 LNHDA and CDR2 SQIVND come from the germline V gene (reference sequence). The V gene lost 1 base and the J gene lost 7 bases, with 11 bases spanning the gap. CDR3 nucleotides: TGTGCCAGTAGTATAGGTTGGACAGTCAATTCACCCCTCCACTTT. Its translation: CASSIGWTVNSPLHF.

In this sample, this clonotype turned up many times. V is TRBV5-1 and J is TRBJ2-1; the match to TRBD2 covers 9 bases. The CDR3 length is 15 residues. Per germline, CDR1 SGHRS and CDR2 YFSETQ. With V trimmed by 0 bases and J by 8 bases, 6 bases remained unmatched. Here the CDR3 DNA reads TGCGCCAGCAGCTTGGCGCGGCGGGGGGGCCATGAGCAGTTCTTC. This gives the protein CASSLARRGGHEQFF.

The J gene is TRBJ2-1, the V gene TRBV25-1; D is uncertain. The CDR3 is made up of 15 amino acids. CDR1 MGHDK and CDR2 SYGVNS come from the germline V gene. The V gene lost 1 base and the J gene lost 5 bases, with 12 bases spanning the gap. CDR3 amino acids: CASSESRDIDNEQFF. In DNA form, the CDR3 reads TGTGCCAGCAGTGAATCTAGAGATATCGACAATGAGCAGTTCTTC.

This clonotype is a singleton in its sample. The chain recombines TRBV29-1 with TRBJ2-6; the D gene is possibly TRBD1 (5 bases). Germline loops: CDR1 SQVTM, CDR2 ANQGSEA. The V end was cut by 0 bases, the J end by 4 bases, with 7 bases between. This CDR3 is built from 14 residues. In nucleotides, the CDR3 is TGCAGCGTTGAAGAGGGGCGCGGGGCCAACGTCCTGACTTTC. It yields the protein CSVEEGRGANVLTF.

This rearrangement joins TRBV4-2 to TRBJ1-3, with D hard to call. Deletions cut 1 base from V and 4 bases from J, with 14 bases between. Germline V gives CDR1 LGHNA, CDR2 YNFKEQ. The CDR3 has 16 residues. CDR3 amino acids: CASSQGLVLGGNTIYF. The CDR3 DNA reads as TGTGCCAGCAGCCAAGGGTTAGTGCTTGGGGGAAACACCATATATTTT.

The V call is TRBV2, the J call TRBJ2-1; D call uncertain. The ends were cut back, 4 bases at V and 1 base at J, with 8 bases in the middle. The CDR3 runs 14 residues. The germline V gene has CDR1 SNHLY and CDR2 FYNNEI. Here the CDR3 DNA reads TGTGCCAGCAGTGCGGATGGGTCCTACAATGAGCAGTTCTTC. Amino acid sequence: CASSADGSYNEQFF.

This clonotype came up many times. The chain uses TRBV10-3 and TRBJ1-2, with a weak D call TRBD1 (6 bases). CDR3 length equals 14 residues. Germline V gives CDR1 ENHRY, CDR2 SYGVKD. The ends were cut back, 4 bases at V and 6 bases at J, with 15 bases in the middle. CDR3 in amino acids: CAISGAAGEDGYTF. CDR3 DNA: TGTGCCATCAGTGGAGCGGCAGGGGAGGATGGCTACACCTTC.

Only a few counts were recorded for this clonotype. The J gene is TRBJ1-1, the V gene TRBV27; maybe TRBD1 (5 bases). Germline V gene data show CDR1 as MNHEY and CDR2 as SMNVEV (reference sequence). The CDR3 is made up of 14 amino acids. The V and J ends lost 5 bases and 4 bases respectively, with 14 bases between them. The CDR3 sequence is CASSPRVGGTEAFF. The CDR3 nucleotides are TGTGCCAGCAGTCCCAGGGTGGGTGGCACTGAAGCTTTCTTT.

This clonotype was detected many times. The chain employs TRBV24-1 and TRBJ2-1, with TRBD2 identical over 8 bases. Germline V lookup: CDR1 KGHDR, CDR2 SFDVKD. There are 15 residues in the CDR3. The J segment lost 6 bases and the V segment lost 9 bases, leaving 12 bases of the junction unmatched. CDR3 region: CATSSPAGVGNEQFF. The CDR3 DNA reads as TGTGCCACCTCCTCCCCAGCGGGAGTGGGCAATGAGCAGTTCTTC.

Many counts were recorded for this clonotype. J is TRBJ1-5 and V is TRBV2, with TRBD1 identical over 8 bases. Germline V gives CDR1 SNHLY, CDR2 FYNNEI. The CDR3 consists of 14 residues. The V and J ends lost 3 bases and 5 bases, in that order; junction bases with no gene match: 3. CDR3 protein: CASSDGTGHQPQHF. In DNA, the CDR3 is TGTGCCAGCAGTGATGGGACAGGACATCAGCCCCAGCATTTT. Combining the CDR3 with reference TRBV2 and TRBJ1-5 gives the whole variable domain EPEVTQTPSHQVTQMGQEVILRCVPISNHLYFYWYRQILGQKVEFLVSFYNNEISEKSEIFDDQFSVERPDGSNFTLKIRSTKLEDSAMYFCASSDGTGHQPQHFGDGTRLSIL.

The chain joins TRBV5-6 to TRBJ1-1, with D perhaps TRBD1 (6 bases). The CDR3 loop spans 14 amino acids. The germline CDR1 and CDR2 sequences are SGHDT and YYEEEE. Between the trimmed V and J ends, which lost 0 bases and 6 bases, there was a span of 12 bases. In nucleotides, the CDR3 is TGTGCCAGCAGCTTGGCAATACAGGGCGCTGAAGCTTTCTTT. This sequence encodes CASSLAIQGAEAFF. Supplemented by reference TRBV5-6 and TRBJ1-1, the full variable domain reads DAGVTQSPTHLIKTRGQQVTLRCSPKSGHDTVSWYQQALGQGPQFIFQYYEEEERQRGNFPDRFSGHQFPNYSSELNVNALLLGDSALYLCASSLAIQGAEAFFGQGTRLTVV.